These 30 T cell receptor beta chains originate from one sample sequenced in a study of blood T cell repertoires in COVID-19. Only in-frame clones appear in the TCRdb table, and some are missing; sequencing was by immunoSEQ multiplex PCR. The sample shows around 210,000 clones, about 84% of them seen only once. Source material: peripheral blood. The receptors were gathered from a woman older than 75 with COVID-19, enrolled during active disease.

The J gene is TRBJ2-2, the V gene TRBV19; TRBD2 is a possible D gene (6 bases). The CDR3 extends over 13 amino acids. V was cut by 5 bases and J by 4 bases, with 8 bases left in between. Per the germline V gene, CDR1 is LNHDA and CDR2 is SQIVND (reference sequence). CDR3 sequence (DNA): TGTGCCAGTAGTGGGACTGTCACCGGGGAGCTGTTTTTT. Residues: CASSGTVTGELFF.

The chain has TRBV11-2 and TRBJ1-1, with 10 positions matching TRBD1. V gave up 5 bases and J gave up 5 bases; unmatched junction bases: 11. This CDR3 comprises 16 residues. Germline-derived CDR1 and CDR2 are SGHAT and FQNNGV. CDR3 sequence (DNA): TGTGCCAGCAGCCAGGATATGACAGGGGGCGGGACTGAAGCTTTCTTT. This codes for CASSQDMTGGGTEAFF.

The chain uses TRBV2 and TRBJ1-5, with D possibly being TRBD1 (6 bases). The CDR3 is 13 residues long. CDR1 is SNHLY, CDR2 FYNNEI, per germline. The V gene lost 8 bases and the J gene lost 1 base, with 9 bases spanning the gap. In DNA, the CDR3 is TGTGCCAGCGGCGGACAGAGCAATCAGCCCCAGCATTTT. Residues: CASGGQSNQPQHF.

This clone has more than one count but fewer than ten. This chain joins TRBV25-1 and TRBJ1-6, with TRBD1 matching over 7 bases. This CDR3 region has 16 residues. Germline CDR1 is MGHDK and CDR2 is SYGVNS. The junction had 8 bases not matched to a gene; V was cut back by 1 base and J by 8 bases. CDR3 residues: CASSEWAITGDSPLHF. Here the CDR3 DNA reads TGTGCCAGCAGTGAATGGGCCATCACAGGGGATTCACCCCTCCACTTT.

The chain uses TRBV10-3 and TRBJ1-1, with TRBD1 matching 7 bases. The junction had 3 bases not matched to a gene; V was cut back by 11 bases and J by 3 bases. The CDR3 spans 11 residues. From germline, CDR1 is ENHRY and CDR2 SYGVKD. This chain's CDR3 is CAPGGDTEAFF. The CDR3 region has the DNA TGTGCCCCAGGGGGAGACACTGAAGCTTTCTTT.

The chain combines TRBV29-1 with TRBJ1-1; 9 positions match TRBD1. Per the germline V gene, CDR1 is SQVTM and CDR2 is ANQGSEA. This CDR3 comprises 12 residues. The V gene end was trimmed by 7 bases and the J gene end by 8 bases; junction bases not matched to a gene: 8. The CDR3, as DNA: TGCAGCGACCTACAGGGGGCTGTAGAAGCTTTCTTT. It yields the protein CSDLQGAVEAFF.

This clone has just a few counts. V and J are TRBV24-1 and TRBJ2-2; 13 nucleotides match TRBD2. This CDR3 comprises 17 residues. Germline trimming cut 6 bases from V and 5 bases from J; bases unmatched to any gene: 8. Germline V CDR1 and CDR2: KGHDR, SFDVKD. The chain's CDR3 is CATSKTSGGPGTGELFF. In DNA form, the CDR3 reads TGTGCCACCAGTAAGACTAGCGGGGGGCCGGGAACCGGGGAGCTGTTTTTT.

The chain uses TRBV20-1 and TRBJ2-1; 12 bases map to TRBD2. Germline CDR1 is DFQATT and CDR2 is SNEGSKA (reference sequence). J was trimmed by 8 bases and V by 3 bases; bases with no gene match: 11. The CDR3 loop spans 16 amino acids. The CDR3: CSASSRTSGEGDEQFF. Here the CDR3 DNA reads TGCAGTGCTAGTTCCCGGACTAGCGGGGAGGGCGATGAGCAGTTCTTC.

The V call is TRBV6-5, the J call TRBJ1-2; no reliable D call. The length of the CDR3 is 12 residues. The V gene lost 0 bases and the J gene lost 8 bases, with 7 bases spanning the gap. Germline V lookup: CDR1 MNHEY, CDR2 SVGAGI. In DNA form, the CDR3 reads TGTGCCAGCAGTTACTCTTCGGGGGGCTACACCTTC. Translating it yields CASSYSSGGYTF.

CDR3 coding DNA: TGTGCCATCAGTGAGTCTAGGGGGCTTCAAGAGACCCAGTACTTC. Translating gives CAISESRGLQETQYF. The chain employs TRBV10-3 and TRBJ2-5, with 7 bases that match TRBD1. The CDR3 covers 15 residues. V dropped 0 bases and J dropped 2; count of bases not matched to a gene: 3. CDR1 ENHRY and CDR2 SYGVKD come from the germline V gene.

The chain links TRBV5-1 to TRBJ1-2; TRBD1 matches 9 bases. Per the germline V gene, CDR1 is SGHRS and CDR2 is YFSETQ. The V gene end was trimmed by 0 bases and the J gene end by 7 bases; junction bases not matched to a gene: 10. The CDR3 length is 16 residues. The CDR3 reads CASSLANADRGGGYTF. The CDR3 region has the DNA TGCGCCAGCAGCTTGGCCAACGCGGACAGGGGAGGTGGCTACACCTTC.

The chain uses TRBV7-8 and TRBJ2-7; tentatively, D is TRBD2 (6 bases). The germline gives CDR1 SGHVS, CDR2 FQNEAQ. The V gene lost 3 bases and the J gene lost 2 bases, with 11 bases spanning the gap. The length of the CDR3 is 14 residues. The DNA for the CDR3 is TGTGCCAGCAGCTTCGGGGGACCGCCCTACGAGCAGTACTTC. It translates to CASSFGGPPYEQYF.

The CDR3 loop is CASSPSVGGKAFF. DNA for the CDR3: TGTGCCAGCAGCCCCTCGGTTGGGGGGAAAGCTTTCTTT. V and J are TRBV5-4 and TRBJ1-1; a weak D match, TRBD1 (5 bases). This CDR3 is 13 amino acids long. The V end was cut by 4 bases, the J end by 9 bases, with 16 bases between. Germline CDR1 is SGHNT and CDR2 is YYREEE (reference sequence).

V and J are TRBV5-1 and TRBJ2-3; D gene ambiguous. The germline gives CDR1 SGHRS, CDR2 YFSETQ. CDR3 length: 13 residues. The V end lost 0 bases, the J end lost 4 bases, and 6 bases lay between the germline ends. CDR3 nucleotides: TGCGCCAGCAGCTTGGTCCCCGCAGATACGCAGTATTTT. This sequence encodes CASSLVPADTQYF.

V is TRBV2 and J is TRBJ2-3; 8 nucleotides line up with TRBD2. V lost 6 bases to trimming and J lost 0 bases; unmatched junction nucleotides: 8. The germline CDR1 and CDR2 sequences are SNHLY and FYNNEI. This CDR3 spans 16 amino acids. CDR3 protein: CASRGTSGHSTDTQYF. The CDR3 DNA sequence: TGTGCCAGCAGGGGCACTAGCGGACATAGCACAGATACGCAGTATTTT.

This chain joins TRBV4-1 and TRBJ2-5, with D possibly TRBD2 on 5 matching bases. Germline CDR1 MGHRA, CDR2 YSYEKL. Trimming took 0 bases from V and 5 from J, leaving 7 bases between them. The CDR3 contains 13 residues. The CDR3 protein is CASSQDWRETQYF. The CDR3 coding sequence is TGCGCCAGCAGCCAAGATTGGAGGGAGACCCAGTACTTC.

As concerns this clone: Other DNA sequences in this specimen translate into the identical CDR3. The J gene is TRBJ1-1, the V gene TRBV5-1; D may be TRBD1 (6 bases). Germline CDR1 is SGHRS and CDR2 is YFSETQ. This CDR3 is 14 amino acids long. Trimming took 3 bases from V and 1 from J, leaving 10 bases between them. The CDR3 DNA reads TGCGCCAGCAGCTCGGGACAAGCGAACACTGAAGCTTTCTTT. Its protein is CASSSGQANTEAFF.

The J gene is TRBJ2-2, the V gene TRBV7-2, with TRBD2 identical over 10 bases. CDR1 and CDR2 from the germline V gene are SGHTA and FQGNSA. The length of the CDR3 is 15 residues. Losses at the gene ends were 5 bases for V and 7 bases for J; bases not matched to a gene: 7. The CDR3 reads CASSTTSGVSGELFF. The CDR3 nucleotides read TGTGCCAGCAGCACCACTAGCGGGGTGAGCGGGGAGCTGTTTTTT.

This clone was seen just once. This sequence joins TRBV4-1 and TRBJ2-3, with D unresolved. Germline values: CDR1 MGHRA, CDR2 YSYEKL. Trimming pared 4 bases from V and 1 base from J, leaving 9 bases between. The CDR3 is made up of 14 amino acids. Here the CDR3 reads CASSLSGGTDTQYF. The CDR3 bases are TGCGCCAGCAGCCTCAGTGGAGGCACAGATACGCAGTATTTT.

The chain links TRBV10-3 to TRBJ1-3; possible D gene TRBD1, 5 bases. Trimming pared 4 bases from V and 3 bases from J, leaving 13 bases between. Germline assignment: CDR1 ENHRY and CDR2 SYGVKD. CDR3 length: 15 amino acids. CDR3 bases: TGTGCCATCAGTGGGGGCAGGGCGTATGGAAACACCATATATTTT. Protein product: CAISGGRAYGNTIYF.

The chain joins TRBV20-1 to TRBJ1-1; D not certain. There are 13 residues in the CDR3. V was pared by 3 bases and J by 6 bases, with 14 bases between. Germline CDR1 reads DFQATT; CDR2 reads SNEGSKA (reference sequence). CDR3 in amino acids: CSASPSRGPEAFF. The DNA of the CDR3 is TGCAGTGCTAGTCCCTCCCGAGGGCCTGAAGCTTTCTTT.

Only one count was recorded for this clone. The chain recombines TRBV5-1 with TRBJ2-1, with 11 bases matching TRBD2. V shed 0 bases and J 7 bases; nucleotides not matched to a gene: 9. Looked up from germline, CDR1 is SGHRS and CDR2 is YFSETQ. The CDR3 has 17 amino acids. CDR3 sequence: CASSLGSGGALGNEQFF. As DNA, the CDR3 is TGCGCCAGCAGCTTGGGTAGCGGGGGGGCCCTAGGTAATGAGCAGTTCTTC.

The V call is TRBV29-1, the J call TRBJ2-1; D gene ambiguous. CDR3 length equals 14 residues. Trimming shortened V by 3 bases and J by 2 bases, and 11 bases separated the two germline ends. Germline V CDR1 and CDR2: SQVTM, ANQGSEA. The CDR3 DNA reads TGCAGCGTTGATCGGCAGGTGACCTACAATGAGCAGTTCTTC. Protein product: CSVDRQVTYNEQFF.

The chain combines TRBV5-1 with TRBJ1-4; D gene uncertain. The V and J ends lost 0 bases and 4 bases respectively, with 10 bases between them. Germline assignment: CDR1 SGHRS and CDR2 YFSETQ. The CDR3 extends over 15 amino acids. The CDR3 protein is CASSLAGLINEKLFF. CDR3 nucleotide sequence: TGCGCCAGCAGCTTGGCAGGACTGATTAATGAAAAACTGTTTTTT. The complete variable domain, with remaining parts taken from reference TRBV5-1 and TRBJ1-4, reads KAGVTQTPRYLIKTRGQQVTLSCSPISGHRSVSWYQQTPGQGLQFLFEYFSETQRNKGNFPGRFSGRQFSNSRSEMNVSTLELGDSALYLCASSLAGLINEKLFFGSGTQLSVL.

The gene calls are TRBV12-3 or TRBV12-4 and TRBJ1-6, with unresolved D. The CDR3 contains 12 residues. The V end lost 5 bases, the J end lost 10 bases, and 9 bases lay between the germline ends. The CDR3 loop reads CASSRDWSPLHF. The DNA of the CDR3 is TGTGCCAGCAGTCGAGACTGGTCACCCCTCCACTTT.

This clone was observed a handful of times. The chain uses TRBV19 and TRBJ1-3; 7 bases fit TRBD1. Germline V gene lookup returns CDR1 LNHDA and CDR2 SQIVND (reference sequence). The CDR3 runs 15 residues. The V gene end was trimmed by 5 bases and the J gene end by 8 bases; junction bases not matched to a gene: 12. CDR3 nucleotides: TGTGCCAGTAGTTCCCACAGGGGAGCGACGGACACCATATATTTT. It specifies CASSSHRGATDTIYF.

The chain uses TRBV5-5 and TRBJ1-1; 7 bases align to TRBD1. From germline, CDR1 is SGHKS and CDR2 YYEKEE (reference sequence). The CDR3 spans 15 residues. V was clipped by 2 bases and J by 3 bases; unmatched bases: 7. The CDR3 nucleotides read TGTGCCAGCAGCTTCGGCGGGACAGCGTACACTGAAGCTTTCTTT. Translated, it gives CASSFGGTAYTEAFF. The full variable domain, with the rest looked up from reference TRBV5-5 and TRBJ1-1, is DAGVTQSPTHLIKTRGQQVTLRCSPISGHKSVSWYQQVLGQGPQFIFQYYEKEERGRGNFPDRFSARQFPNYSSELNVNALLLGDSALYLCASSFGGTAYTEAFFGQGTRLTVV.

The V gene is TRBV5-1, the J gene TRBJ2-1; 10 nucleotides align to TRBD2. This CDR3 is 16 amino acids long. The ends lost 0 bases at V and 4 bases at J; junction bases unmatched: 4. Germline CDR1 SGHRS, CDR2 YFSETQ. The CDR3 nucleotides are TGCGCCAGCAGCTTGGCTTTAGCGGGGGGTTACAATGAGCAGTTCTTC. This translates into CASSLALAGGYNEQFF.

The rearrangement links TRBV29-1 to TRBJ2-1; D is possibly TRBD2 (5 bases). Germline assignment: CDR1 SQVTM and CDR2 ANQGSEA. V lost 7 bases to trimming and J lost 0 bases, with 10 bases between them. CDR3 length: 13 residues. In nucleotides, the CDR3 is TGCAGCGGGAGGACGGCCTCCTACAATGAGCAGTTCTTC. The encoded protein is CSGRTASYNEQFF.

J is TRBJ1-5 and V is TRBV5-5; the D gene is possibly TRBD1 (6 bases). The CDR3 runs 14 residues. CDR1 SGHKS and CDR2 YYEKEE come from the germline V gene (reference sequence). The V end lost 4 bases, the J end lost 2 bases, and 10 bases lay between the germline ends. The CDR3 is CASSAPGGNQPQHF. The DNA for the CDR3 is TGTGCCAGCAGCGCCCCAGGGGGCAATCAGCCCCAGCATTTT.